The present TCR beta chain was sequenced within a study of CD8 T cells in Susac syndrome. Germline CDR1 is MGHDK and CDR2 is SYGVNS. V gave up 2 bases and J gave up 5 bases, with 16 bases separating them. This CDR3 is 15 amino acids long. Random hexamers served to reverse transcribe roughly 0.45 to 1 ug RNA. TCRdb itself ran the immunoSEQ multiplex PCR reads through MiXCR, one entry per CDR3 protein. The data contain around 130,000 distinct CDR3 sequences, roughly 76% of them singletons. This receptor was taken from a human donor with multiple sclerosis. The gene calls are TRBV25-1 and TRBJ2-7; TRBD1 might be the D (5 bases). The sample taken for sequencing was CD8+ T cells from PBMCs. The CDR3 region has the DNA TGTGCCAGCAGTGAACCCGACAGATTGATCGACGAGCAGTACTTC. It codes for CASSEPDRLIDEQYF.